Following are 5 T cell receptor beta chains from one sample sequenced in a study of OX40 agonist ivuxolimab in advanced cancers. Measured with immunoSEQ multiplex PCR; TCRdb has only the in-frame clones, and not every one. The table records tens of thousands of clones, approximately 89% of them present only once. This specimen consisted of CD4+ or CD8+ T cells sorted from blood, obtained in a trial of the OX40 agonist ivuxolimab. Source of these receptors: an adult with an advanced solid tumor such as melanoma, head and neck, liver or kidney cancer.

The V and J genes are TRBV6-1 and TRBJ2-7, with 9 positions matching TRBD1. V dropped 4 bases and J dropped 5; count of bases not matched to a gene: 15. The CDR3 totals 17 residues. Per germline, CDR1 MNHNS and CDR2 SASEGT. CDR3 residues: CASSGAVGQGMRDEQYF. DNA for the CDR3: TGTGCCAGCAGTGGGGCCGTTGGACAGGGGATGAGAGACGAGCAGTACTTC.

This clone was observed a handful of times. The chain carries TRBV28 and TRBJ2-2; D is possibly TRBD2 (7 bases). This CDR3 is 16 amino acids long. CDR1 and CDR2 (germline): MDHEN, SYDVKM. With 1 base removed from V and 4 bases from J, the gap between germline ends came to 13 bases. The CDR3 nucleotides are TGTGCCAGCAGTTTATTGGGGGGGGCGAGCACCGGGGAGCTGTTTTTT. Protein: CASSLLGGASTGELFF.

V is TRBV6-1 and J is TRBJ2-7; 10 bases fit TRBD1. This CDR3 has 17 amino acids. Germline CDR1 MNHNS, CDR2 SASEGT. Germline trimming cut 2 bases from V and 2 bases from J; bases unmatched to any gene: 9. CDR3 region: CASSERWVGTGAYEQYF. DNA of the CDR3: TGTGCCAGCAGTGAACGCTGGGTGGGGACAGGGGCCTACGAGCAGTACTTC.

In DNA form, the CDR3 reads TGCGCCAGCAGTCAATACAGGGCCCGCCAAGAGACCCAGTACTTC. The encoded protein is CASSQYRARQETQYF. The chain employs TRBV23-1 and TRBJ2-5; perhaps TRBD1 as D (6 bases). TRBV23-1 is flagged as an ORF with uncertain function. The V and J ends lost 1 base and 1 base respectively, with 10 bases between them. The CDR3 covers 15 residues.

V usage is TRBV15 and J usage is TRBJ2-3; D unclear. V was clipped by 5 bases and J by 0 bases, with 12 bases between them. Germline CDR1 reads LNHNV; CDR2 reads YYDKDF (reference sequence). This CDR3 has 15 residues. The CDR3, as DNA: TGTGCCACCAGCCCTCACACGACTAGCACAGATACGCAGTATTTT. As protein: CATSPHTTSTDTQYF.